The 30 T cell receptor beta chains reported below all come from one sample, sequenced in a study of blood T cells in healthy people across ages. For the second PCR, which ran for about 6 to 11 cycles, a sample-barcoded 5' primer and a J-beta primer mix were used. MiXCR, run by TCRdb on the 5' RACE reads, gives a single entry per CDR3 protein. The sample records about 1.4 million distinct CDR3 sequences, 59% being singletons. Sequencing was done on a sample of blood. The receptors were gathered from a man between 18 and 29 years old in good health.

V usage is TRBV12-3 or TRBV12-4 and J usage is TRBJ2-3, with D possibly TRBD1 on 6 matching bases. The CDR3 sequence is 15 residues long. V shed 6 bases and J shed 0 bases, with 13 bases lying between them. Here the CDR3 reads CASSRTDFSTDTQYF. The CDR3 DNA is TGTGCCAGCAGCCGGACAGATTTCAGCACAGATACGCAGTATTTT.

This chain uses TRBV3-1 with TRBJ2-7; perhaps D is TRBD1 or TRBD2 (6 bases each). Germline V gene lookup returns CDR1 LGHDT and CDR2 YNNKEL (reference sequence). The CDR3 consists of 12 residues. Trimming left V 8 bases short and J 3 bases short, with 11 bases between. The CDR3 is CASGGQIYEQYF. In nucleotides, the CDR3 is TGTGCCAGCGGGGGGCAGATCTACGAGCAGTACTTC.

The gene calls are TRBV15 and TRBJ2-3, with D tentatively TRBD2 (5 bases). The V end lost 1 base, the J end lost 5 bases, and 13 bases lay between the germline ends. The CDR3 sequence is 15 residues long. Germline V lookup: CDR1 LNHNV, CDR2 YYDKDF (reference sequence). The CDR3 sequence: CATSRVRQLEDTQYF. CDR3 DNA: TGTGCCACCAGCAGAGTGAGGCAACTAGAAGATACGCAGTATTTT. Drawing the rest from reference TRBV15 and TRBJ2-3, the complete variable domain is DAMVIQNPRYQVTQFGKPVTLSCSQTLNHNVMYWYQQKSSQAPKLLFHYYDKDFNNEADTPDNFQSRRPNTSFCFLDIRSPGLGDTAMYLCATSRVRQLEDTQYFGPGTRLTVL.

The chain carries TRBV5-1 and TRBJ2-1, with TRBD1 matching 8 bases. Trimming cost V 3 bases and J 4 bases; bases outside gene matches: 6. Germline V gene lookup returns CDR1 SGHRS and CDR2 YFSETQ. This CDR3 comprises 15 residues. CDR3 nucleotide sequence: TGCGCCAGCAGCTCGGGACAGGCTAATTACAATGAGCAGTTCTTC. It translates to CASSSGQANYNEQFF.

A few counts support this clonotype. This chain connects TRBV12-3 or TRBV12-4 to TRBJ2-1; TRBD1 might be the D (6 bases). CDR3 length: 16 amino acids. V dropped 3 bases and J dropped 2 bases, with 14 bases sitting between them. The CDR3 sequence is CASSLRQEYAYNEQFF. Here the CDR3 DNA reads TGTGCCAGCAGTTTGAGACAGGAGTACGCCTACAATGAGCAGTTCTTC.

V and J are TRBV12-5 and TRBJ2-1; D perhaps matches TRBD1 (6 bases). The CDR3 totals 15 residues. The V and J ends lost 6 bases and 8 bases respectively, with 20 bases between them. Germline-derived CDR1 and CDR2 are LGHNT and FRNRAP. The CDR3 loop reads CASGLARGPSYEQFF. For the CDR3, the DNA is TGTGCTAGTGGCCTCGCCAGGGGCCCATCGTATGAGCAGTTCTTC.

This clonotype was counted between two and nine times. This chain uses TRBV27 with TRBJ1-2, with D uncertain. This CDR3 spans 12 amino acids. The V end lost 8 bases, the J end lost 7 bases, and 14 bases lay between the germline ends. Per the germline V gene, CDR1 is MNHEY and CDR2 is SMNVEV (reference sequence). The CDR3 DNA is TGTGCCAGCCGAGAGGAAGGGTTTGGCTACACCTTC. This translates into CASREEGFGYTF.

The chain combines TRBV4-1 with TRBJ1-2, with 8 bases fitting TRBD1. The germline gives CDR1 MGHRA, CDR2 YSYEKL. The V gene end was trimmed by 5 bases and the J gene end by 0 bases; junction bases not matched to a gene: 8. This CDR3 has 16 amino acids. CDR3 DNA sequence: TGCGCCAGCAGCATCGCACAGGGGGTGTCTAACTATGGCTACACCTTC. This sequence encodes CASSIAQGVSNYGYTF.

In this sample, this clonotype turned up a few times. The V and J genes are TRBV29-1 and TRBJ1-4; no clear D. Germline CDR1 and CDR2: SQVTM and ANQGSEA. The CDR3 runs 13 residues. V was clipped by 2 bases and J by 4 bases, with 8 bases between them. This CDR3 reads CSVETSRNEKLFF. The CDR3 DNA reads as TGCAGCGTTGAAACCAGCCGTAATGAAAAACTGTTTTTT.

The V gene is TRBV10-3, the J gene TRBJ2-6, with D perhaps matching TRBD1 (6 bases). This CDR3 is built from 18 residues. V lost 0 bases and J lost 0, with 12 bases in between. CDR1 and CDR2 from the germline V gene are ENHRY and SYGVKD. Here the CDR3 DNA reads TGTGCCATCAGTGAGTCAGGACAGCCGAACTCTGGGGCCAACGTCCTGACTTTC. Protein sequence: CAISESGQPNSGANVLTF.

This clonotype was recorded at least ten times. This sequence joins TRBV29-1 and TRBJ2-7; D ambiguous. The germline V gene has CDR1 SQVTM and CDR2 ANQGSEA. Trimming shortened V by 1 base and J by 2 bases, and 6 bases separated the two germline ends. The CDR3 covers 12 residues. The CDR3 region has the DNA TGCAGCGTTGAAGGCCAGACCTACGAGCAGTACTTC. Protein product: CSVEGQTYEQYF.

About this clonotype: A junction end diverges from the germline sequence, so it may reflect a read error. The chain carries TRBV7-9 and TRBJ2-1; no definite D call. The length of the CDR3 is 12 residues. Looked up from germline, CDR1 is SEHNR and CDR2 is FQNEAQ (reference sequence). The CDR3 loop is CASILLYNEQFF. Here the CDR3 DNA reads TGTGCCAGCATCTTACTTTACAATGAGCAGTTCTTC.

As to this clonotype: This could be a read error, since a much larger clone is one nucleotide away. This chain joins TRBV29-1 and TRBJ2-5; 7 positions agree with TRBD2. This CDR3 has 14 residues. Germline V lookup: CDR1 SQVTM, CDR2 ANQGSEA. V was clipped by 5 bases and J by 11 bases; unmatched bases: 17. The CDR3 region is CSVRSSGLGGEQYF. DNA of the CDR3: TGCAGCGTTCGGTCTAGCGGTTTAGGAGGAGAGCAGTACTTC. The full variable domain, rest sourced from reference TRBV29-1 and TRBJ2-5, is SAVISQKPSRDICQRGTSLTIQCQVDSQVTMMFWYRQQPGQSLTLIATANQGSEATYESGFVIDKFPISRPNLTFSTLTVSNMSPEDSSIYLCSVRSSGLGGEQYFGPGTRLLVL.

V gene TRBV5-1 combines with J gene TRBJ2-7; D is undetermined. Trimming pared 4 bases from V and 4 bases from J, leaving 15 bases between. The CDR3 is 14 residues long. Germline V gives CDR1 SGHRS, CDR2 YFSETQ. In DNA form, the CDR3 reads TGCGCCAGCAGCCCCGATAATATCCCGTACGAGCAGTACTTC. This sequence encodes CASSPDNIPYEQYF.

The gene calls are TRBV6-1 and TRBJ2-3, with 14 bases matching TRBD2. The V gene's germline CDR1 is MNHNS and CDR2 SASEGT. V lost 6 bases to trimming and J lost 2 bases; unmatched junction nucleotides: 7. This CDR3 comprises 17 residues. This CDR3 reads CASRQGLAGAVTDTQYF. The CDR3 bases are TGTGCCAGCAGGCAGGGACTAGCGGGAGCGGTCACAGATACGCAGTATTTT.

This chain uses TRBV11-2 with TRBJ1-1; tentatively, D is TRBD1 (6 bases). The CDR3 is made up of 19 amino acids. The germline CDR1 and CDR2 sequences are SGHAT and FQNNGV. V was trimmed by 5 bases and J by 0 bases, leaving 25 bases between them. The CDR3 loop reads CASSARGVGGTRVNTEAFF. Written as DNA, the CDR3 is TGTGCCAGCAGCGCACGAGGTGTGGGAGGGACACGAGTGAACACTGAAGCTTTCTTT.

This clonotype was seen a single time. The V gene is TRBV4-2, the J gene TRBJ2-3; 10 nucleotides match TRBD2. Germline trimming cut 1 base from V and 6 bases from J; bases unmatched to any gene: 10. The CDR3 sequence is 17 residues long. The germline V gene encodes CDR1 LGHNA and CDR2 YNFKEQ. The CDR3 here is CASSQGPASGRSDTQYF. DNA of the CDR3: TGTGCCAGCAGCCAAGGCCCGGCTAGCGGGAGATCCGATACGCAGTATTTT.

V gene TRBV4-3 combines with J gene TRBJ1-3; no reliable D call. The CDR3 is made up of 16 amino acids. From germline, CDR1 is LGHNA and CDR2 YSLEER. The V gene lost 0 bases and the J gene lost 6 bases, with 15 bases spanning the gap. CDR3 sequence (DNA): TGCGCCAGCAGCCAAGATCCACAGAGCGGCGTAAACACCATATATTTT. This translates into CASSQDPQSGVNTIYF.

The chain combines TRBV20-1 with TRBJ2-5; the match to TRBD2 covers 15 bases. The V gene end was trimmed by 0 bases and the J gene end by 5 bases; junction bases not matched to a gene: 10. CDR3 length: 18 amino acids. Looked up from germline, CDR1 is DFQATT and CDR2 is SNEGSKA (reference sequence). This CDR3 reads CSAREGLAGGPLGETQYF. The CDR3, as DNA: TGCAGTGCTAGAGAGGGACTAGCGGGAGGCCCCTTGGGGGAGACCCAGTACTTC.

In regard to this clonotype: Sequence at one end of the junction differs from germline and may be a read error. This chain joins TRBV15 and TRBJ1-6, with D possibly matching TRBD1 (6 bases). Germline-derived CDR1 and CDR2 are LNHNV and YYDKDF (reference sequence). The CDR3 is made up of 15 amino acids. Written as DNA, the CDR3 is TGTGCCGCCAGCGTACGCCGGGACAAGAATTCACCCCTCCACTTT. Protein sequence: CAASVRRDKNSPLHF.

V gene TRBV27 combines with J gene TRBJ2-1; 7 bases are shared with TRBD1. The germline CDR1 and CDR2 sequences are MNHEY and SMNVEV (reference sequence). The CDR3 loop spans 16 amino acids. The V and J ends lost 5 bases and 3 bases, in that order; junction bases with no gene match: 10. The CDR3 region has the DNA TGTGCCAGCAGTCTTGTCGGGACAGCTTTCTACAATGAGCAGTTCTTC. Its translation: CASSLVGTAFYNEQFF.

The V call is TRBV6-6, the J call TRBJ1-5; 9 nucleotides agree with TRBD1. CDR1 and CDR2 from the germline V gene are MNHNY and SVGAGI (reference sequence). There are 17 residues in the CDR3. The V and J ends lost 3 bases and 0 bases, in that order; junction bases with no gene match: 6. The CDR3 protein is CASSYWDRANSNQPQHF. For the CDR3, the DNA is TGTGCCAGCAGTTATTGGGACAGGGCTAATAGCAATCAGCCCCAGCATTTT.

J is TRBJ2-5 and V is TRBV9, with 8 positions matching TRBD1. The J call is in doubt because the DNA end fits TRBJ2-7 better. The V gene's germline CDR1 is SGDLS and CDR2 YYNGEE. CDR3 size: 15 residues. The CDR3 loop is CASSSPYRGVDEQYF. In nucleotides, the CDR3 is TGTGCCAGCAGCAGTCCATACAGGGGGGTTGACGAGCAGTACTTC.

The chain carries TRBV29-1 and TRBJ1-3; possibly TRBD1 for D (5 bases). V lost 0 bases and J 4 bases, leaving 10 bases between the germline ends. CDR1 is SQVTM, CDR2 ANQGSEA, per germline. The length of the CDR3 is 14 residues. CDR3 protein: CSVEDKGDGNTIYF. CDR3 in DNA: TGCAGCGTTGAAGATAAAGGGGACGGAAACACCATATATTTT.

A few counts support this clonotype. The V call is TRBV18, the J call TRBJ1-6; possibly TRBD1 for D (5 bases). V lost 3 bases to trimming and J lost 3 bases, with 6 bases between them. This CDR3 spans 14 amino acids. CDR1 is KGHSH and CDR2 is LQKENI in the germline V gene. The CDR3 loop reads CASSPTDYNSPLHF. The CDR3 DNA sequence: TGTGCCAGCTCACCGACAGACTATAATTCACCCCTCCACTTT. The full variable domain, in which reference TRBV18 and TRBJ1-6 provide the parts outside the CDR3, is NAGVMQNPRHLVRRRGQEARLRCSPMKGHSHVYWYRQLPEEGLKFMVYLQKENIIDESGMPKERFSAEFPKEGPSILRIQQVVRGDSAAYFCASSPTDYNSPLHFGNGTRLTVT.

The chain links TRBV29-1 to TRBJ1-1; a weak D match, TRBD1 (6 bases). Germline V lookup: CDR1 SQVTM, CDR2 ANQGSEA. Trimming cost V 6 bases and J 4 bases, with 15 bases left between them. The CDR3 extends over 13 amino acids. CDR3 residues: CSVTTGSGTEAFF. DNA for the CDR3: TGCAGCGTAACCACAGGGTCTGGCACTGAAGCTTTCTTT. Filled out from reference TRBV29-1 and TRBJ1-1, the complete variable domain reads SAVISQKPSRDICQRGTSLTIQCQVDSQVTMMFWYRQQPGQSLTLIATANQGSEATYESGFVIDKFPISRPNLTFSTLTVSNMSPEDSSIYLCSVTTGSGTEAFFGQGTRLTVV.

A few counts support this clonotype. V gene TRBV5-1 combines with J gene TRBJ1-1; D is ambiguous. CDR1 SGHRS and CDR2 YFSETQ come from the germline V gene. The CDR3 spans 12 residues. Between the trimmed V and J ends, which lost 4 bases and 6 bases, there was a span of 10 bases. CDR3 sequence reads: CASSRPSAEAFF. CDR3 sequence (DNA): TGCGCCAGCAGCCGACCATCGGCTGAAGCTTTCTTT.

V usage is TRBV12-3 or TRBV12-4 and J usage is TRBJ1-6; no definite D call. The CDR3 runs 15 residues. The V end was cut by 1 base, the J end by 9 bases, with 13 bases between. The CDR3 protein is CASSLGEGKSSPLHF. The CDR3 nucleotides are TGTGCCAGCAGTTTAGGGGAAGGTAAAAGTTCACCCCTCCACTTT.

The J gene is TRBJ2-7, the V gene TRBV2, with 12 bases that match TRBD2. The J segment lost 5 bases and the V segment lost 6 bases, leaving 11 bases of the junction unmatched. This CDR3 has 16 amino acids. Looked up from germline, CDR1 is SNHLY and CDR2 is FYNNEI. This chain's CDR3 is CASSLTLTSGRNEQYF. The CDR3 DNA is TGTGCCAGCAGCTTAACCCTTACTAGCGGGAGGAACGAGCAGTACTTC.

V gene TRBV27 combines with J gene TRBJ1-6, with D unresolved. Looked up from germline, CDR1 is MNHEY and CDR2 is SMNVEV (reference sequence). Trimming removed 10 bases from V and 6 bases from J, with 10 bases in between. The CDR3 consists of 12 residues. CDR3 sequence: CATGRGNSPLHF. The CDR3 nucleotides are TGTGCCACCGGGCGGGGTAATTCACCCCTCCACTTT.